This T cell receptor (beta chain) emerged from a study of cytomegalovirus exposure and HLA in healthy donors. The germline V and J ends were trimmed by 3 bases and 4 bases, with 7 bases remaining between them. The CDR3 loop spans 12 amino acids. Germline CDR1 reads SGHDN; CDR2 reads FVKESK. This clone was counted once. Profiled with immunoSEQ multiplex PCR; TCRdb holds only in-frame clones, not every one. In the table there are around 300,000 clones, 88% of which are singletons. The TCR was taken from a man aged 30 to 39 in good health and CMV-seronegative. The chain carries TRBV14 and TRBJ2-7, with D unclear. Input material: PBMCs. The CDR3 is CASSQYRYEQYF. CDR3 nucleotide sequence: TGTGCCAGCAGCCAGTACAGATACGAGCAGTACTTC.